This T cell receptor (beta chain) was sequenced in a study of shared clonotypes between healthy human individuals (dated by TCRdb to between 2020 and 2021). About the study as a whole: Three men and a couple of women, aged 18 to 49 years, made up the cohort. Blood TCR repertoires of a handful of healthy adults were deeply sequenced to estimate repertoire size and the extent of clonotype sharing between individuals. To increase sequencing depth and limit assay-specific biases, different laboratories used diverse techniques to prepare libraries and sequence TCR repertoires. Between about 0.94 and 8.9 billion PBMCs per donor were obtained by leukapheresis. Here is what the overall study found, with its caveats: Only blood was sampled, and tissue TCR repertoires likely differ from those in blood. Pairwise subsampling indicated that sequencing depth was expected to affect the degree of clonotype sharing among donors. The genetic and exposure-history diversity represented was limited by the small number of donors.

The germline V gene yields SNHLY for CDR1 and FYNNEI for CDR2. V is pruned by 6 bases and J by 8 bases, leaving 12 bases of the junction without a gene match. The CDR3 spans 15 residues, from the cysteine through the phenylalanine. The read is trimmed to its CDR3 DNA, 45 bases read in frame from base 1. The donors were healthy, HIV-negative adults who had no recently reported acute infections or vaccinations. Only Caucasian adults living in Nashville, Tennessee, USA were represented among the donors. In the unsorted samples, 90 million to 100 million PBMCs were counted, and genomic DNA was extracted using the QIAamp DNA Blood Mini kit. After blood collection by leukapheresis, PBMCs were isolated using Ficoll-Histopaque density gradient centrifugation and then cryopreserved in the vapor phase of liquid nitrogen. Using the deep immunoSEQ assay, TCR CDR3 regions were amplified from genomic DNA by multiplex PCR. For each cell subset, the extracted genomic DNA was distributed evenly across all wells of several immunoSEQ 96-well plates, and each plate served as one replicate. Each replicate PCR for unsorted PBMC received 300 to 350 ng genomic DNA, equal to about 30,000 T cell genomes. Ten immunoSEQ deep assay plates were used to sequence unsorted PBMC genomic DNA. The purified libraries were quantified using a Qubit 3.0 fluorometer, sized with a Bioanalyzer 2100, and then quantified again using the KAPA Library Quantification kit. Every immunoSEQ 96-well plate was sequenced on a separate single-read 150-cycle Illumina NextSeq 550 flow cell. As for how the authors treated the data: The immunoSEQ output contained only junctional sequences without quality scores, so filtering could not match that applied to full-length reads. To assign V/J genes and CDR3, sequences were annotated using PyIR, a Python wrapper for IgBLAST v1.9, with IMGT germline references. Any read was removed if the V/J assignment was weak (E-value above 1e-6), the CDR3 was missing, or the read contained stop codons, out-of-frame junctions, or ambiguous translated residues. V3J clonotypes were defined as sequences sharing the same inferred V gene, J gene, and CDR3 amino acid sequence. To compute the percentage overlap between repertoires, the number of shared unique clonotypes was divided by the size of the smaller repertoire. Repertoire richness was assessed with RTK rarefaction, the Chao1 estimator, and Recon v2.1 estimates of unobserved clonotypes. TCRdb re-hosts the immuneACCESS table, in-frame sequences only. Its copies lack some clones; in the studies checked, an unresolved V gene accounts for under half of them, and the cause for the rest is not known. V, J and clone size are taken as reported in that table, and D and trimming were inferred from the DNA itself. The sample data list around 480,000 clones, and around 79% of these were observed just once. The top ten clones comprise about 12% of the sample.

Turning to this clone: What this receptor recognizes is not known. The record has no base qualities; no much larger clone is one base away.

Sequenced material: PBMCs. The rearrangement combines TRBV2 with TRBJ2-1; TRBD2 agrees with 8 junctional bases. This receptor was taken from a woman aged 40 to 55 in good health. Some clones in this sample may be carry-over from other donors' samples. The CDR3 region has the sequence CASSSSGSVRDEQFF. The nucleotide sequence is TGTGCCAGCAGCTCGAGCGGGAGTGTAAGGGATGAGCAGTTCTTC.